Sequencing of this T cell receptor (beta chain) was carried out in a study of vaccination effects on CD4 cells after COVID-19. Note on this clone: No antigen is known for it.

Assay used: immunoSEQ multiplex PCR; TCRdb lists only in-frame clones, some missing. The sample includes approximately 74,000 clones, approximately 74% of them seen just once. The germline V gene has CDR1 SGHTA and CDR2 FQGNSA. CDR3 length equals 17 residues. Between the trimmed V and J ends, which lost 4 bases and 7 bases, there was a span of 25 bases. In the ViraFEST assay, antigen-specific CD4+ clonotypes were identified by expansion after peptide-pool stimulation. Cells that had been cultured for approximately eleven days were the source of isolated CD4+ T cells. In the vaccine recipients, nucleocapsid antibodies were negative and there was no prior SARS-CoV-2 infection. Replacing half the medium with IL-2 medium was done on days 3 and 7.

The sequencing used CD4+ T cells from PBMCs cultured with HCoV-NL63 spike peptides, collected before COVID-19 vaccination. The chain recombines TRBV7-2 with TRBJ1-2, with D maybe TRBD1 (6 bases). This sequence originates from a human donor who received a COVID-19 vaccine. In DNA, the CDR3 is TGTGCCAGCAGCTCCTCTCCCTCCGGGGGGCGGTGGTTTGGCTACACCTTC. This encodes CASSSSPSGGRWFGYTF.